Shown below are 20 T cell receptor beta chains from a single sample sequenced in a study of low-dose radiotherapy and immunotherapy resistance in tumors. Time point described: before trial treatment. cDNA synthesis used a TRAV/TRBV-specific primer set for both chains. The authors ran about 20 PCR cycles to amplify TCRs with a constant-region primer and V-primer adapter. TCRdb processed the reads anew with MiXCR; each CDR3 protein has one entry. There are around 90,000 distinct CDR3 sequences in the sample; about 20% occur only once, and 5% to 6.5% lies in the top ten. The sample here was PBMCs, taken before treatment. The source of these receptors is a male donor with prostate cancer.

This clonotype was seen at least ten times. The chain carries TRBV21-1 and TRBJ2-7; TRBD1 reflects the table's D call only, with no check against the DNA. TRBV21-1 corresponds to a pseudogene. This CDR3 comprises 15 residues. DNA of the CDR3: TGTGCCAGCAGCAAGGGGACAGCCCAGGAGGGCGAGCAGTACTTC. Amino acid sequence: CASSKGTAQEGEQYF.

By its share, this clonotype is medium-sized. The genes are TRBV5-4 and TRBJ2-7, with D perhaps being TRBD1 or TRBD2 (5 bases each). The CDR3 is 13 amino acids. CDR1 is SGHNT and CDR2 is YYREEE in the germline V gene (reference sequence). V lost 0 bases and J 5 bases, leaving 9 bases between the germline ends. The CDR3 reads CASSLAGRDEQYF. In nucleotides, the CDR3 is TGTGCCAGCAGCTTGGCGGGACGGGACGAGCAGTACTTC.

This clonotype has only a few counts. This rearrangement joins TRBV16 to TRBJ2-7; D is undetermined. Trimming took off 3 bases at V and 4 bases at J, with 10 bases between the two ends. The V gene's germline CDR1 is KGHSY and CDR2 FQNENV. There are 13 residues in the CDR3. The CDR3 region has the DNA TGTGCCAGCAGCCAGACGTATAAGTACGAGCAGTACTTC. Amino acid sequence: CASSQTYKYEQYF.

The table lists this clonotype with many counts. The chain couples TRBV7-3 to TRBJ2-7; 9 bases are a match to TRBD1. Trimming removed 1 base from V and 6 bases from J; junction bases left unmatched: 7. This CDR3 region has 15 residues. CDR1 SGHTA and CDR2 FQGTGA come from the germline V gene. The CDR3: CASSLKGTGIVEQYF. The CDR3 DNA sequence: TGTGCCAGCAGCTTAAAAGGGACAGGGATAGTCGAGCAGTACTTC. Supplemented by reference TRBV7-3 and TRBJ2-7, the full variable domain reads GAGVSQTPSNKVTEKGKYVELRCDPISGHTALYWYRQSLGQGPEFLIYFQGTGAADDSGLPNDRFFAVRPEGSVSTLKIQRTERGDSAVYLCASSLKGTGIVEQYFGPGTRLTVT.

Ten or more counts support this clonotype. The chain uses TRBV6-6 and TRBJ2-7, with TRBD2 matching over 10 bases. The germline V gene has CDR1 MNHNY and CDR2 SVGAGI (reference sequence). The CDR3 contains 19 residues. V shed 0 bases and J 6 bases; nucleotides not matched to a gene: 17. As DNA, the CDR3 is TGTGCCAGCAGTTACTCAGGGACTAGCGCCTTAGGTGGAGGCGTCGAGCAGTACTTC. Its translation: CASSYSGTSALGGGVEQYF.

In regard to this clonotype: A far larger clone is off by one base, so a read error is likely. The CDR3 does not end in the conserved phenylalanine or tryptophan, so this is likely a read error. CDR3 coding DNA: TGTGCCAGCAGCTTTGGCCAGGGGAAATACAATGAGCAGTTCCTC. It is translated as CASSFGQGKYNEQFL. The chain has TRBV7-9 and TRBJ2-1; a weak D match, TRBD1 (6 bases). The CDR3 spans 15 residues. Trimming pared 3 bases from V and 4 bases from J, leaving 13 bases between. The germline V gene has CDR1 SEHNR and CDR2 FQNEAQ (reference sequence).

Worth noting for this clonotype: Given a far larger clone just one base away, this is likely a sequencing read error. The gene calls are TRBV4-3 and TRBJ2-4; 10 bases align to TRBD1. Germline V lookup: CDR1 LGHNA, CDR2 YSLEER. The CDR3 is made up of 18 amino acids. V shed 0 bases and J 13 bases; nucleotides not matched to a gene: 18. In DNA form, the CDR3 reads TGCGCCAGCAGCCAAGAGTTGGCGGACAGGGGGGTGGGGAATGAGCAGTACTTC. This codes for CASSQELADRGVGNEQYF.

This clonotype has a count of ten or more. The CDR3 sequence is CSARAPRGGSDTQYF. Written as DNA, the CDR3 is TGCAGTGCTAGGGCCCCGAGAGGGGGGTCCGATACGCAGTATTTT. The chain links TRBV20-1 to TRBJ2-3; D tentatively fits TRBD1 or TRBD2 (6 bases each). Per the germline V gene, CDR1 is DFQATT and CDR2 is SNEGSKA (reference sequence). Between the trimmed V and J ends, which lost 3 bases and 6 bases, there was a span of 19 bases. The CDR3 has 15 amino acids.

This clonotype was counted many times. The chain links TRBV28 to TRBJ2-7, with 8 nucleotides matching TRBD1. CDR3 size: 15 residues. CDR1 MDHEN and CDR2 SYDVKM come from the germline V gene. V lost 6 bases to trimming and J lost 3 bases; unmatched junction nucleotides: 10. The CDR3 DNA is TGTGCCAGCAGCGGTGGACAGGGATGGGTCTACGAGCAGTACTTC. As protein: CASSGGQGWVYEQYF. Full variable domain (outside the CDR3, taken from reference TRBV28 and TRBJ2-7): DVKVTQSSRYLVKRTGEKVFLECVQDMDHENMFWYRQDPGLGLRLIYFSYDVKMKEKGDIPEGYSVSREKKERFSLILESASTNQTSMYLCASSGGQGWVYEQYFGPGTRLTVT.

This clonotype showed up many times. This chain links TRBV20-1 with TRBJ2-3; 11 bases are shared with TRBD2. Germline V gene lookup returns CDR1 DFQATT and CDR2 SNEGSKA (reference sequence). CDR3 length: 18 amino acids. Unmatched junction bases numbered 13, after V lost 1 base and J lost 4 bases. This chain's CDR3 is CSARVWLAGGLRADTQYF. In nucleotides, the CDR3 is TGCAGTGCTAGAGTTTGGCTAGCGGGGGGACTTCGGGCAGATACGCAGTATTTT.

This clonotype was counted at least ten times. The rearrangement links TRBV6-5 to TRBJ2-3; D is perhaps TRBD2 (7 bases). Germline V lookup: CDR1 MNHEY, CDR2 SVGAGI. The CDR3 has 18 amino acids. The V end was cut by 5 bases, the J end by 9 bases, with 30 bases between. This chain's CDR3 is CASSPPTQRTDGGGTQYF. The DNA for the CDR3 is TGTGCCAGCAGTCCTCCAACCCAGCGGACAGACGGCGGGGGCACGCAGTATTTT.

There are a few counts of this clonotype. J is TRBJ1-1 and V is TRBV9, with no clear D. The CDR3 totals 15 residues. CDR1 and CDR2 (germline): SGDLS, YYNGEE. V lost 4 bases and J 0 bases, leaving 13 bases between the germline ends. This CDR3 reads CASSTDGLLNTEAFF. As DNA, the CDR3 is TGTGCCAGCAGCACAGATGGGCTCTTGAACACTGAAGCTTTCTTT.

About this clonotype itself: Possible read error: a much larger clone is one base away. The V call is TRBV19, the J call TRBJ2-1; TRBD2 agrees at 8 bases. CDR3 length equals 16 residues. Germline V gene sequence: CDR1 LNHDA, CDR2 SQIVND (reference sequence). The CDR3 DNA follows: TGTGTCAGTAGTAAGGGGTCGGGAGGGCGGTATAATGAGCAGTTCTTC. This translates into CVSSKGSGGRYNEQFF. The full variable domain, rest sourced from reference TRBV19 and TRBJ2-1, is DGGITQSPKYLFRKEGQNVTLSCEQNLNHDAMYWYRQDPGQGLRLIYYSQIVNDFQKGDIAEGYSVSREKKESFPLTVTSAQKNPTAFYLCVSSKGSGGRYNEQFFGPGTRLTVL.

This clonotype showed up many times. The rearrangement uses TRBV7-9 and TRBJ2-3; TRBD2 agrees at 11 bases. Germline CDR1 and CDR2: SEHNR and FQNEAQ (reference sequence). This CDR3 comprises 18 residues. V was clipped by 3 bases and J by 4 bases; unmatched bases: 12. The CDR3 sequence: CASSFLAGTSGSADTQYF. As DNA, the CDR3 is TGTGCCAGCAGCTTTCTGGCCGGGACTAGCGGTAGTGCAGATACGCAGTATTTT.

The V gene is TRBV4-2, the J gene TRBJ2-1; 11 nucleotides match TRBD2. The germline V gene encodes CDR1 LGHNA and CDR2 YNFKEQ. V shed 8 bases, J shed 2 bases, and the junction held 8 bases outside the gene matches. The CDR3 has 16 residues. CDR3: CASQDRLAGPYNEQFF. Written as DNA, the CDR3 is TGTGCCAGCCAAGATCGACTAGCGGGGCCCTACAATGAGCAGTTCTTC.

In its sample, this clonotype was seen a few times. V usage is TRBV5-1 and J usage is TRBJ2-6; the D gene is possibly TRBD1 (5 bases). CDR1 and CDR2 (germline): SGHRS, YFSETQ. V was shortened by 4 bases and J by 0 bases, with 11 bases between the two germline ends. This CDR3 is built from 16 residues. CDR3 protein: CASSHRQSSGANVLTF. The CDR3 DNA reads TGCGCCAGCAGCCATCGACAGAGCTCTGGGGCCAACGTCCTGACTTTC.

This clonotype showed up many times. The gene calls are TRBV12-3 or TRBV12-4 and TRBJ2-5; D is unclear. V shed 1 base and J shed 3 bases, with 9 bases lying between them. The CDR3 runs 14 residues. CDR3 nucleotide sequence: TGTGCCAGCAGTTTAGAGGGTATGAAAGAGACCCAGTACTTC. Translating gives CASSLEGMKETQYF.

This clonotype was recorded at least ten times. The chain joins TRBV5-1 to TRBJ1-2; D is ambiguous. From germline, CDR1 is SGHRS and CDR2 YFSETQ. The CDR3 has 16 residues. V was pared by 1 base and J by 4 bases, with 17 bases between. CDR3 in amino acids: CASSLMAGGGAYGYTF. CDR3 DNA: TGCGCCAGCAGCTTGATGGCAGGCGGTGGTGCCTATGGCTACACCTTC.

This clonotype was counted ten times or more. The J gene is TRBJ2-7, the V gene TRBV7-9; TRBD1 matches 9 bases. V shed 5 bases, J shed 3 bases, and the junction held 5 bases outside the gene matches. The germline gives CDR1 SEHNR, CDR2 FQNEAQ (reference sequence). The CDR3 length is 14 residues. CDR3 DNA sequence: TGTGCCAGCAGCCCCCGACAGGGGGTCTACGAGCAGTACTTC. Residues: CASSPRQGVYEQYF. The full variable domain, its missing parts supplied by reference TRBV7-9 and TRBJ2-7, is DTGVSQNPRHKITKRGQNVTFRCDPISEHNRLYWYRQTLGQGPEFLTYFQNEAQLEKSRLLSDRFSAERPKGSFSTLEIQRTEQGDSAMYLCASSPRQGVYEQYFGPGTRLTVT.

This clonotype was observed many times. The chain uses TRBV29-1 and TRBJ2-2, with 7 bases that match TRBD2. The CDR3 runs to 15 residues. Trimming removed 4 bases from V and 7 bases from J; junction bases left unmatched: 12. The V gene's germline CDR1 is SQVTM and CDR2 ANQGSEA. CDR3 sequence reads: CSVGEGPKSGGELFF. In DNA form, the CDR3 reads TGCAGCGTTGGGGAGGGCCCCAAGTCGGGCGGGGAGCTGTTTTTT.